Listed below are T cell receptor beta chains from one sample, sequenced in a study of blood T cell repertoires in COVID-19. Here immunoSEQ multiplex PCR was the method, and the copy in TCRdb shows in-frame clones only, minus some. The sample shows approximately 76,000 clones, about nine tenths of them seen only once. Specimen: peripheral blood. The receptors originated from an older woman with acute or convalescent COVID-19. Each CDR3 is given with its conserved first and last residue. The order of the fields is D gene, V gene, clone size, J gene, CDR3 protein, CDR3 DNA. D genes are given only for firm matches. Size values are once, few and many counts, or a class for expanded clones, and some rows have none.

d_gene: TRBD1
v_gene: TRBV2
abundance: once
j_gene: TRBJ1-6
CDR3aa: CASGQDYNSPLHF
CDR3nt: TGTGCCAGCGGACAGGACTATAATTCACCCCTCCACTTT

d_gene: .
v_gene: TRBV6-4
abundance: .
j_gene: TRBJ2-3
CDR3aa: CASSDRGLSTDTQYF
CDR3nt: TGTGCCAGCAGTGACAGGGGACTTAGCACAGATACGCAGTATTTT

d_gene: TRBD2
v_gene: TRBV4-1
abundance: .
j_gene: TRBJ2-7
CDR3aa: CASSQLGTSGEQYF
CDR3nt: TGCGCCAGCAGCCAACTCGGGACTAGTGGTGAGCAGTACTTC

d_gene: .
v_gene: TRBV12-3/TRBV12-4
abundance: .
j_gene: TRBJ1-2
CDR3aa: CASRGTGFGDF
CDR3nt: TGTGCCAGCAGGGGCACAGGATTTGGGGACTTC

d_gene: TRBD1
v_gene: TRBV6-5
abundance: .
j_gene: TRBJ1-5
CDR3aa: CASKPGQGHQPQHF
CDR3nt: TGTGCCAGCAAACCGGGACAGGGACATCAGCCCCAGCATTTT

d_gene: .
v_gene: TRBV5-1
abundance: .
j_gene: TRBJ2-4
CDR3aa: CASSQPTSNIQYF
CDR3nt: TGCGCCAGCAGCCAGCCGACTAGTAACATTCAGTACTTC

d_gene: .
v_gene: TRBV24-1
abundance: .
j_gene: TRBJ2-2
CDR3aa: CATSDLFSLSGAGELFF
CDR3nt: TGTGCCACCAGTGATTTATTTAGCCTGTCGGGGGCCGGGGAGCTGTTTTTT

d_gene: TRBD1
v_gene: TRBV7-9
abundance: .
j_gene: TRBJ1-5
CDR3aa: CASSSIGTVNQPQHF
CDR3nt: TGTGCCAGCAGCTCGATAGGGACAGTAAATCAGCCCCAGCATTTT

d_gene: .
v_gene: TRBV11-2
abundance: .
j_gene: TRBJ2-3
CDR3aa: CASSSLKSFLRDLTDTQYF
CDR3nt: TGTGCCAGCAGCTCCCTTAAATCCTTTCTCCGGGACTTGACAGATACGCAGTATTTT

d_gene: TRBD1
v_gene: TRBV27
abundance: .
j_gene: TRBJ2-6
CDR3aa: CASSTTGGSGANVLTF
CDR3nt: TGTGCCAGCAGTACTACAGGGGGCTCTGGGGCCAACGTCCTGACTTTC

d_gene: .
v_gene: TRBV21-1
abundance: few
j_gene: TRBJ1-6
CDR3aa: CASSIAIFDSALHF
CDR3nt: TGTGCCAGCAGCATCGCGATTTTTGACTCGGCCCTCCACTTT

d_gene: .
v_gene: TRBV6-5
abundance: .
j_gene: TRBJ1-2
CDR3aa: CASRHRESSNYGYTF
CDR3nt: TGTGCCAGCAGGCACAGGGAGAGCTCTAACTATGGCTACACCTTC

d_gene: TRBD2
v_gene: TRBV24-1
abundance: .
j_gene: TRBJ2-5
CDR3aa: CATSDALAGGEETQYF
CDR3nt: TGTGCCACCAGTGATGCCTTAGCGGGGGGGGAGGAGACCCAGTACTTC

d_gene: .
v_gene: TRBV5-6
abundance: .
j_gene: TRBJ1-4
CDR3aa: CASSSMTAVTTNEKLFF
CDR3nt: TGTGCCAGCAGCTCGATGACAGCAGTTACAACTAATGAAAAACTGTTTTTT

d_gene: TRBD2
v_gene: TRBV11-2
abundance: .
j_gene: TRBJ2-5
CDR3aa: CASRGSGEETQYF
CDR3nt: TGTGCCAGCAGGGGGAGCGGGGAAGAGACCCAGTACTTC

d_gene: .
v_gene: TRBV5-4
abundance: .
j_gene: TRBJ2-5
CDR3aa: CASSLEQGETQYF
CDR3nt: TGTGCCAGCAGCTTGGAACAGGGAGAGACCCAGTACTTC

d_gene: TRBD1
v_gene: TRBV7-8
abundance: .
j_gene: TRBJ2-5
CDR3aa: CASSLMQRGPGAQYF
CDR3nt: TGTGCCAGCAGCTTAATGCAAAGGGGGCCAGGGGCCCAGTACTTC

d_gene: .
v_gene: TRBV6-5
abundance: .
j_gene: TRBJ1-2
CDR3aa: CASSRASGDGYTF
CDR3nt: TGTGCCAGCAGTCGGGCCTCCGGGGATGGCTACACCTTC

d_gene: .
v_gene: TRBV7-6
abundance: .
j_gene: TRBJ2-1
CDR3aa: CASSLGRDYNEQFF
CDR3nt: TGTGCCAGCAGCCTAGGGCGGGACTACAATGAGCAGTTCTTC

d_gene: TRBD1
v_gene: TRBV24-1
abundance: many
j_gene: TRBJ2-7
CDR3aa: CATLLRDRDLYEQYF
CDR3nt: TGTGCCACCCTGCTCCGGGACAGGGATTTGTACGAGCAGTACTTC

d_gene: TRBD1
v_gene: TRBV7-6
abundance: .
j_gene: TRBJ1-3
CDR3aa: CASSPGQGFSGNTIYF
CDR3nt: TGTGCCAGCAGCCCGGGACAGGGATTTTCTGGAAACACCATATATTTT

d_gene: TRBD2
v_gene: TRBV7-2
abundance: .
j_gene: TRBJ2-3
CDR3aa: CASSLRASGGISTDTQYF
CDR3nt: TGTGCCAGCAGCTTACGGGCTAGCGGGGGCATTAGCACAGATACGCAGTATTTT

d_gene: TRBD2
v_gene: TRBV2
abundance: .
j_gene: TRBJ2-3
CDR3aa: CASSELGLGADTQYF
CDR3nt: TGTGCCAGCAGTGAATTGGGACTAGGGGCGGATACGCAGTATTTT

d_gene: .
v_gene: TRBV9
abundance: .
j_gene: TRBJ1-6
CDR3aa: CASSVAGFDSPLHF
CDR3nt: TGTGCCAGCAGCGTAGCTGGCTTTGATTCACCCCTCCACTTT

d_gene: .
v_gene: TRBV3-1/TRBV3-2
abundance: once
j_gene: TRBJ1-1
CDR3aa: CASSRTRNTEAFF
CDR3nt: TGTGCCAGCAGCCGGACACGGAACACTGAAGCTTTCTTT

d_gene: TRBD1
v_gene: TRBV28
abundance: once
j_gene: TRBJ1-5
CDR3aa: CASSRDRSGQPQHF
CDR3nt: TGTGCCAGCAGCCGGGACAGGTCAGGTCAGCCCCAGCATTTT

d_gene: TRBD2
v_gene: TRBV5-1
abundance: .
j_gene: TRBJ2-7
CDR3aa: CASSFTSGGMSYEQYF
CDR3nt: TGCGCCAGCAGCTTTACTAGCGGGGGGATGTCTTACGAGCAGTACTTC

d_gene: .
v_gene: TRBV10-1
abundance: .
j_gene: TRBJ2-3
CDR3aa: CASSESIRDTQYF
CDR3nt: TGCGCCAGCAGTGAGTCGATCAGAGATACGCAGTATTTT

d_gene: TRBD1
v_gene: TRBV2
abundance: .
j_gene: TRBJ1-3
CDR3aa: CASRRDSSGNTIYF
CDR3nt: TGTGCCAGCAGGCGGGACAGCTCTGGAAACACCATATATTTT

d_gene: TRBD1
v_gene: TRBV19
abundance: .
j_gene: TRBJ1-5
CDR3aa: CASSPDRGLNQPQHF
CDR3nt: TGTGCCAGTAGTCCGGACAGGGGCCTCAATCAGCCCCAGCATTTT

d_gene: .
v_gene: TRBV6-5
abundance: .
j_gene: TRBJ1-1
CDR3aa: CASRPHRQNTEAFF
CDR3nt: TGTGCCAGCAGACCTCACCGACAGAACACTGAAGCTTTCTTT

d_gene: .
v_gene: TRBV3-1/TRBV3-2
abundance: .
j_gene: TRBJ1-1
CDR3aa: CASSQVVNTEAFF
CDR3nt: TGTGCCAGCAGCCAAGTAGTAAACACTGAAGCTTTCTTT

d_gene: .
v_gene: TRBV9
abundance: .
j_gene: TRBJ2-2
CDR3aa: CASSRVDGHTGELFF
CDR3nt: TGTGCCAGCAGCCGCGTAGATGGGCACACCGGGGAGCTGTTTTTT

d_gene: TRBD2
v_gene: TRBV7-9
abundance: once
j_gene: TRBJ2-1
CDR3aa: CASSLSGGEQFF
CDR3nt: TGTGCCAGCAGTTTAAGCGGGGGGGAGCAGTTCTTC

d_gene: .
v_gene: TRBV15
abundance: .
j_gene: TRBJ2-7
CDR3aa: CATAVKVSYEQYF
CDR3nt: TGTGCCACCGCGGTGAAGGTCTCCTACGAGCAGTACTTC

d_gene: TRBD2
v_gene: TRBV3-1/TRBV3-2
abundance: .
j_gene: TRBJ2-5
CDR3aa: CASKESGGAQETQYF
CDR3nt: TGTGCCAGCAAAGAAAGCGGGGGGGCTCAAGAGACCCAGTACTTC

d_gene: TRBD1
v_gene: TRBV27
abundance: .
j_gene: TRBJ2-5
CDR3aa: CASSSQTGGVKTQYF
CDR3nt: TGTGCCAGCAGTTCCCAGACAGGGGGCGTAAAGACCCAGTACTTC

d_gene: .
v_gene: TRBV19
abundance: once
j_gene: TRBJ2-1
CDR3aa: CASSTQGSYYNEQFF
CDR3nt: TGTGCCAGTAGTACCCAGGGGAGCTACTACAATGAGCAGTTCTTC

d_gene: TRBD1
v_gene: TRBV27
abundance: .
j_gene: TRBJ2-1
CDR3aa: CASTKTGQGWRNEQFF
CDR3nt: TGTGCCAGCACGAAGACCGGACAGGGGTGGAGGAATGAGCAGTTCTTC

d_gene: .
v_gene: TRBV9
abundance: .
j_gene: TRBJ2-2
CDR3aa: CASSVRQNTGELFF
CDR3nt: TGTGCCAGCAGCGTCCGACAGAACACCGGGGAGCTGTTTTTT

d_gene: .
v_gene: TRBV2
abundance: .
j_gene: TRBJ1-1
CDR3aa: CASTLRWGETEAFF
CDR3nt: TGTGCCAGCACCTTAAGGTGGGGGGAGACTGAAGCTTTCTTT

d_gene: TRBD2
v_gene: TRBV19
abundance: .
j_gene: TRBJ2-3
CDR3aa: CASSPTSGASTDTQYF
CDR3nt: TGTGCCAGTAGTCCGACTAGCGGTGCTAGCACAGATACGCAGTATTTT

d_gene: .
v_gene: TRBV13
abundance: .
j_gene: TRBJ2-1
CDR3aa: CASSWGVAVGEQFF
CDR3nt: TGTGCCAGCAGCTGGGGGGTAGCTGTGGGTGAGCAGTTCTTC

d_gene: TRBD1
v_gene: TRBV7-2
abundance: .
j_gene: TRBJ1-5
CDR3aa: CASSPGTARLQPQHF
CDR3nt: TGTGCCAGCAGCCCCGGGACAGCCCGTTTGCAGCCCCAGCATTTT

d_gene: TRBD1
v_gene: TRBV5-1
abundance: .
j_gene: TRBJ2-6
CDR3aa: CASGTGTGSSGANVLTF
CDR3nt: TGCGCCAGCGGGACCGGGACAGGGAGCTCTGGGGCCAACGTCCTGACTTTC